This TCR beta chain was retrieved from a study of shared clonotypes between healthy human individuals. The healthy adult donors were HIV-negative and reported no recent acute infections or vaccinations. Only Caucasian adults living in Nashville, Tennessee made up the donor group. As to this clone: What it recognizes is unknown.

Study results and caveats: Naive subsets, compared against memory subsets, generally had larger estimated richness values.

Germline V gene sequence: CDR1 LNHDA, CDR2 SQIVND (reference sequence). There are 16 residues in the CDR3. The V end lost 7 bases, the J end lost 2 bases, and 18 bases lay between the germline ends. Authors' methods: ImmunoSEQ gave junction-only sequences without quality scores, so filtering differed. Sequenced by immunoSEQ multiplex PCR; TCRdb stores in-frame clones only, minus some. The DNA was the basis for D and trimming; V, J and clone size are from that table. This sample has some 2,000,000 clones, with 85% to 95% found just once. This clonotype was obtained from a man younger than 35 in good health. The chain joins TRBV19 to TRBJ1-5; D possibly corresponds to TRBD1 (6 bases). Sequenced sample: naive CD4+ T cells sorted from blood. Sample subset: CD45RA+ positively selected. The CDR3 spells CASNPQGSGGNQPQHF. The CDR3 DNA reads TGTGCCAGTAATCCACAGGGATCCGGCGGCAATCAGCCCCAGCATTTT.